This T cell receptor (beta chain) was captured by sequencing in a study of regulatory T cells in long-lasting Graves disease. Study context: Disease was considered persistent Graves' disease after over 5 years of antithyroid drugs (with positive TSH receptor antibodies).

The TCR beta library used iRepertoire HTBI primers with Arm-PCR amplification of CDR3. From the multiplex PCR reads, TCRdb called clonotypes with MiXCR, one entry per CDR3 protein. The sample lists a few hundred thousand distinct CDR3 sequences, 23% occurring once. This clonotype occurred many times. Time point meaning: persistent/refractory GD, antithyroid drugs over 5 years with positive TRAb. Extracted PBMC RNA gave rise to the TCR library. American Thyroid Association guidelines served as the basis for diagnosing Graves' disease. CDR1 is SNHLY, CDR2 FYNNEI, per germline. The CDR3 contains 14 residues. Unmatched junction bases numbered 6, after V lost 6 bases and J lost 5 bases.

The source material was peripheral blood mononuclear cells (PBMCs), sampled when the disease was refractory, from a patient treated with antithyroid drugs. V and J are TRBV2 and TRBJ1-1; TRBD1 aligns across 10 bases. The source is a female donor with Graves disease. CDR3 nucleotides: TGTGCCAGCAGCATGAGGACAGGGGGGACTGAAGCTTTCTTT. This translates into CASSMRTGGTEAFF.